This T cell receptor beta chain derives from a study of T-cell memory formation after mild COVID-19. TCRdb itself ran the 5' RACE reads through MiXCR, one entry per CDR3 protein. The table records over 450,000 distinct CDR3 sequences, roughly 22% of them present only once. Concerning this clonotype itself: Its antigen is not known.

Trimming took off 6 bases at V and 3 bases at J, with 23 bases between the two ends. The CDR3 contains 16 residues. The V gene's germline CDR1 is DFQATT and CDR2 SNEGSKA (reference sequence). Findings and caveats of the study: Later expanders leaned CD4+, whereas day 15 to 85 contracting clones were balanced CD4/CD8. Pre-infection memory already had some responding clones, implying cross-reactive memory joined.

The rearrangement uses TRBV20-1 and TRBJ1-2, with D maybe TRBD1 (6 bases). The TCR sequence derives from an adult woman who had mild COVID-19 (a few samples of this study predate the infection). Cell type and time point are not known. Material for sequencing was PBMCs or a T cell subset sorted from them (not recorded which). The CDR3 region has the DNA TGCAGTGCCATAACAGGGCGGACCTTACCCGACTATGGCTACACCTTC. Protein: CSAITGRTLPDYGYTF.